Here is one TCR beta chain with its context. The CDR3 has 13 residues. After removal of 8 bases from V and 7 bases from J, the junction contained 9 bases not matched to a gene. The source of the sample is a study of blood T cell repertoires in COVID-19. Sequencing used immunoSEQ multiplex PCR; TCRdb keeps in-frame clones, though not all of them. Among 150,000 to 200,000 clones listed, approximately 90% were seen once. V usage is TRBV12-3 or TRBV12-4 and J usage is TRBJ2-7, with TRBD2 identical over 9 bases. The sample was peripheral blood. The receptor's source is a man aged 18-30 years with active or convalescent COVID-19. CDR3 residues: CASCIAGVGEQYF. The CDR3 nucleotides read TGTGCCAGCTGCATAGCGGGAGTAGGGGAGCAGTACTTC.